These 2 T cell receptor beta chains originate from one sample sequenced in a study of cytomegalovirus exposure and HLA in healthy donors. Primers: 60 Vbeta forward and 13 Jbeta reverse. Sequenced by immunoSEQ multiplex PCR; TCRdb stores in-frame clones only, minus some. The sample contains 75,000 to 100,000 clones, around 60% of which appear only once. Sequencing was performed on PBMCs. These receptors were taken from a man aged 60 to 75 in good health and CMV-seronegative.

A few counts support this clone. Mismatch with germline at one junction end may stem from a read error. The chain combines TRBV29-1 with TRBJ1-2, with 9 bases lining up with TRBD1. Germline values: CDR1 SQVTM, CDR2 ANQGSEA. The CDR3 covers 13 residues. The CDR3, as DNA: TGTAGCGGTGGGACAGGGTCGGTCTATGGCTACACCTTC. Translation: CSGGTGSVYGYTF.

This clone appeared a few times. The genes are TRBV13 and TRBJ1-1; 7 bases line up with TRBD1. The length of the CDR3 is 14 residues. Germline V gene data show CDR1 as PRHDT and CDR2 as FYEKMQ (reference sequence). The trim removed 8 bases at V and 5 bases at J, leaving 11 bases unmatched. The chain's CDR3 is CASSRQGRGTEAFF. As DNA, the CDR3 is TGTGCCAGCTCTAGACAGGGAAGAGGAACTGAAGCTTTCTTT. Together with reference TRBV13 and TRBJ1-1, the CDR3 gives the full variable domain: AAGVIQSPRHLIKEKRETATLKCYPIPRHDTVYWYQQGPGQDPQFLISFYEKMQSDKGSIPDRFSAQQFSDYHSELNMSSLELGDSALYFCASSRQGRGTEAFFGQGTRLTVV.